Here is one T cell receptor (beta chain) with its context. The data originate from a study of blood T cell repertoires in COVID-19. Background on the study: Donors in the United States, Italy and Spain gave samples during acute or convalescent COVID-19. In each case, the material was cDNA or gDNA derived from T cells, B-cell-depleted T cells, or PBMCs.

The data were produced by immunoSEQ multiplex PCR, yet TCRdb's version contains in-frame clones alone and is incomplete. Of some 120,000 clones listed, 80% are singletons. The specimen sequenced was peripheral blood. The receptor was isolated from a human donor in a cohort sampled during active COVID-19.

The CDR3 nucleotides read TGTGCCAGCAGCGAGAGGGTTACTGAAGCTTTCTTT. Protein: CASSERVTEAFF. The chain has TRBV6-2 or TRBV6-3 and TRBJ1-1; D is uncertain. V was clipped by 6 bases and J by 5 bases, with 10 bases between them. CDR3 size: 12 residues. CDR1 MNHEY and CDR2 SVGEGT come from the germline V gene.